A selection of T cell receptor beta chains follows, all from one sample in a study of PD-1 blockade in classical Hodgkin lymphoma. The table came from immunoSEQ multiplex PCR; TCRdb's copy has only in-frame clones and leaves some out. The repertoire holds tens of thousands of clones, with around 90% as singletons. This sample comprised peripheral blood mononuclear cells (PBMCs), obtained before the fourth cycle of nivolumab. These receptors all stem from a human donor with classical Hodgkin lymphoma. Both conserved end residues are part of each CDR3. The D gene is left open where the match is weak. The size of a clone is reported for some rows only, either as once, few or many, or as a class for expanded clones.

clone_size j_call d_call v_call cdr3_aa cdr3_nt
NA TRBJ2-2 TRBD2 TRBV5-1 CASSLERGGAGELFF TGCGCCAGCAGCTTGGAGCGCGGGGGGGCCGGGGAGCTGTTTTTT
few TRBJ1-3 NA TRBV7-9 CASSSDSITGNTIYF TGTGCCAGCAGCTCGGACAGTATAACTGGAAACACCATATATTTT
NA TRBJ2-7 NA TRBV6-5 CASSYSKSLAEQYF TGTGCCAGCAGTTACTCGAAGTCGCTGGCCGAGCAGTACTTC
NA TRBJ1-3 NA TRBV30 CAWNRGQNLDF TGTGCCTGGAATCGAGGACAGAACCTTGATTTT
NA TRBJ2-1 NA TRBV30 CAWEGLRAYNEQFF TGTGCCTGGGAAGGACTAAGGGCCTACAATGAGCAGTTCTTC
NA TRBJ1-6 TRBD1 TRBV6-5 CASSSLGQGNSPLHF TGTGCCAGCAGTTCCCTTGGACAGGGTAATTCACCCCTCCACTTT
NA TRBJ2-7 NA TRBV5-1 CASSLTASYEQYF TGCGCCAGCAGCTTGACAGCGTCCTACGAGCAGTACTTC
NA TRBJ2-7 TRBD1 TRBV6-5 CASSYSGTGGFYEQYF TGTGCCAGCAGTTATTCCGGGACAGGGGGCTTCTACGAGCAGTACTTC
NA TRBJ1-1 NA TRBV5-1 CASSLEAAARKMNTEAFF TGCGCCAGCAGCTTGGAGGCGGCAGCACGAAAGATGAACACTGAAGCTTTCTTT
NA TRBJ1-1 TRBD1 TRBV5-6 CASSPTYRGGTEAFF TGTGCCAGCAGCCCAACCTACAGGGGTGGCACTGAAGCTTTCTTT
NA TRBJ2-7 TRBD1 TRBV5-4 CASPLHRDRGPKVIYEQYF TGTGCCAGCCCCCTCCACCGGGACAGGGGCCCAAAAGTAATCTACGAGCAGTACTTC
once TRBJ1-5 NA TRBV7-9 CASSFSAKKEPQHF TGTGCCAGCAGCTTCTCGGCCAAGAAGGAGCCCCAGCATTTT
NA TRBJ2-1 NA TRBV6-5 CASTLDSYNEQFF TGTGCCAGCACTCTGGACTCCTACAATGAGCAGTTCTTC
NA TRBJ2-2 TRBD1 TRBV5-1 CASSSTGQGAPGELFF TGCGCCAGCAGCTCAACGGGACAGGGGGCGCCCGGGGAGCTGTTTTTT
NA TRBJ2-1 TRBD2 TRBV5-1 CASSLRGDSYNEQFF TGCGCCAGCAGCCTGCGGGGGGACTCCTACAATGAGCAGTTCTTC
NA TRBJ1-1 NA TRBV19 CASSIGVGAFF TGTGCCAGTAGTATCGGAGTGGGAGCTTTCTTT
NA TRBJ1-1 TRBD1 TRBV5-1 CASSTRQGRNTEAFF TGCGCCAGCAGCACACGACAGGGGAGGAACACTGAAGCTTTCTTT
NA TRBJ2-1 TRBD2 TRBV7-2 CASSFKASGANEQFF TGTGCCAGCAGCTTTAAGGCTAGCGGAGCTAATGAGCAGTTCTTC
once TRBJ2-2 NA TRBV5-1 CASSLYRGGELFF TGCGCCAGCAGCTTGTACCGCGGCGGGGAGCTGTTTTTT
NA TRBJ2-2 NA TRBV27 CASSFWRNVELFF TGTGCCAGCAGTTTCTGGAGGAACGTAGAGCTGTTTTTT